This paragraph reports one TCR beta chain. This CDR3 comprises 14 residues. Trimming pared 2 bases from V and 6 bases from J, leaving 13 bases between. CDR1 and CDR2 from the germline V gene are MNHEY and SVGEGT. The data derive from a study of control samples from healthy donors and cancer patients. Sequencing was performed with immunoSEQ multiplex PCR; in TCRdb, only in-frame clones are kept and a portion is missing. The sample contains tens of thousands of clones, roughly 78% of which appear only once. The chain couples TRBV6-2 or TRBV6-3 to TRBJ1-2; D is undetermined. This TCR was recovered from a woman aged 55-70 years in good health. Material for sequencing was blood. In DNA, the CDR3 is TGTGCCAGCAGTTACCTGGCGCAGCTAAATGGCTACACCTTC. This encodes CASSYLAQLNGYTF.